This record concerns one T cell receptor (beta chain) sequence. The antigen remains unidentified. This entry is derived from a study of lymphopenia after photon versus proton radiotherapy. Sequencing was performed with immunoSEQ multiplex PCR; in TCRdb, only in-frame clones are kept and a portion is missing. Here the sample spans 60,000 or so clones, approximately 86% being singletons. Study-level results: Oligoclonal CD8+ Temra expansion after nadir drove photon patients' diversity drop.

V gave up 5 bases and J gave up 4 bases, with 9 bases separating them. The CDR3 has 12 amino acids. CDR1 is SGHNT, CDR2 YYREEE, per germline (reference sequence). This chain links TRBV5-4 with TRBJ1-2; D remains ambiguous. Source: peripheral blood, taken from a patient treated with photon-based radiotherapy. This receptor was taken from a man aged 35-49 years with gastric cancer. CDR3 residues: CASRADGYGYTF. The CDR3, as DNA: TGTGCCAGCAGGGCTGACGGCTATGGCTACACCTTC.